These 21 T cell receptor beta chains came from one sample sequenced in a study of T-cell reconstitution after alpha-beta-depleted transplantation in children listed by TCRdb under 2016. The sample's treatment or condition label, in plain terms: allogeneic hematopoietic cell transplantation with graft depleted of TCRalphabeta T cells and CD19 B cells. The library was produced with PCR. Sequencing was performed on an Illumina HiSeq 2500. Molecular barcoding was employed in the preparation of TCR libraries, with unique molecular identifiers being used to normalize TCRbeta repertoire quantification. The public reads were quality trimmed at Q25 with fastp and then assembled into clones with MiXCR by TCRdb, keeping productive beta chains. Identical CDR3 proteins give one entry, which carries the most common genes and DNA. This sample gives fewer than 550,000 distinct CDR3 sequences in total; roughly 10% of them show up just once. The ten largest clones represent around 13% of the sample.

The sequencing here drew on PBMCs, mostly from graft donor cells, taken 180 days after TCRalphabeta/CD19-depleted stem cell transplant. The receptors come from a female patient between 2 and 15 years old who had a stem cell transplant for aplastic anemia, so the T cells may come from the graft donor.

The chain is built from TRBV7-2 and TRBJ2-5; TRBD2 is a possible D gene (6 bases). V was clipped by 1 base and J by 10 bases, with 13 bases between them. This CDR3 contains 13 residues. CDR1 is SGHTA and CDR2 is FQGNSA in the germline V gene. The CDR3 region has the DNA TGTGCCAGCAGCTTAGGAGGGGAGGTGAACCAGTACTTC. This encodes CASSLGGEVNQYF.

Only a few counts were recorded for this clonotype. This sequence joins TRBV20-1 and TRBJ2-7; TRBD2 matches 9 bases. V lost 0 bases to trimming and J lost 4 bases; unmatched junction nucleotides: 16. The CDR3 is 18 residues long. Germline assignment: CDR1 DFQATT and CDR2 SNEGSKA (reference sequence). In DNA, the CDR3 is TGCAGTGCTAGAGATAGTAGGTTGGGCGGGAGGGCCCCATACGAGCAGTACTTC. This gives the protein CSARDSRLGGRAPYEQYF.

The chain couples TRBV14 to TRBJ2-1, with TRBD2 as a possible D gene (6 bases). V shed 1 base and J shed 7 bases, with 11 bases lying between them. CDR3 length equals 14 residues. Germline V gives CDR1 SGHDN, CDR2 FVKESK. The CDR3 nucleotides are TGTGCCAGCAGCCAAGGACTAGTTGAGAATGAGCAGTTCTTC. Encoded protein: CASSQGLVENEQFF.

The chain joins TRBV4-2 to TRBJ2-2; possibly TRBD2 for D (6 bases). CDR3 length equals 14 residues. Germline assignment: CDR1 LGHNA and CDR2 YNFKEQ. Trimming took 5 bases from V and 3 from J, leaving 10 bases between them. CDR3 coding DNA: TGTGCCAGCAGCTACCCGGGGGACACCGGGGAGCTGTTTTTT. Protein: CASSYPGDTGELFF.

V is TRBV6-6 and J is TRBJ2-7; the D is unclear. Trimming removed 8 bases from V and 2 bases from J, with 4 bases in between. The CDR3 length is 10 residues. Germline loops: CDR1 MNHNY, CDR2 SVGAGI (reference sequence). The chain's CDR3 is CASDTYEQYV. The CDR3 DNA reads TGTGCCAGCGACACCTACGAGCAGTACGTC.

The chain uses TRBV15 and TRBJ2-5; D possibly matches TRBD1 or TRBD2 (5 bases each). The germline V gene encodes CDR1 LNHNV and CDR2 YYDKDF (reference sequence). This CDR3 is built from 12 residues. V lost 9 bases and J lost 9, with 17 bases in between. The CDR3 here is CATEGHHGAQYF. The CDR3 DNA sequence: TGTGCCACTGAGGGGCACCACGGGGCCCAGTACTTC.

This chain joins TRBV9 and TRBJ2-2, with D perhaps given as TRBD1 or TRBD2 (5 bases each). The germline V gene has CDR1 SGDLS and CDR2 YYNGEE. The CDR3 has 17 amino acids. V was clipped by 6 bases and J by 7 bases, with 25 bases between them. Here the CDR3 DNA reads TGTGCCAGCACAAGGGGTCTCTCGGGGCGGACGGACGGGGAGCTGTTTTTT. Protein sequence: CASTRGLSGRTDGELFF.

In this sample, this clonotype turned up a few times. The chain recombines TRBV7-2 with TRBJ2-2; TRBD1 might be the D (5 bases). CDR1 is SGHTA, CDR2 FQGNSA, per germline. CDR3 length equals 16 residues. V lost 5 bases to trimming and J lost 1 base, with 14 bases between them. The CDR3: CASSPNGHLNTGELFF. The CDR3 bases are TGTGCCAGCAGCCCGAACGGACACTTGAACACCGGGGAGCTGTTTTTT.

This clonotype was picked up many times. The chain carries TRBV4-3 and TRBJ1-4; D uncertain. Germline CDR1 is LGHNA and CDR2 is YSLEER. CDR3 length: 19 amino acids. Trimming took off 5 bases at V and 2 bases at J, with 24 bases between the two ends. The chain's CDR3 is CASSTPSPIARRTNEKLFF. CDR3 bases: TGCGCCAGCAGCACTCCTTCACCGATCGCACGACGCACTAATGAAAAACTGTTTTTT.

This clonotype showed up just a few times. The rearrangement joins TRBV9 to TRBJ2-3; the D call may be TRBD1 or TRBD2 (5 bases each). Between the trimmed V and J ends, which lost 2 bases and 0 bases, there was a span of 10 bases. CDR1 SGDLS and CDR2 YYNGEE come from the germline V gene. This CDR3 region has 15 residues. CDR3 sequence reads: CASSVSWGSTDTQYF. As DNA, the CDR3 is TGTGCCAGCAGCGTTAGCTGGGGGAGCACAGATACGCAGTATTTT.

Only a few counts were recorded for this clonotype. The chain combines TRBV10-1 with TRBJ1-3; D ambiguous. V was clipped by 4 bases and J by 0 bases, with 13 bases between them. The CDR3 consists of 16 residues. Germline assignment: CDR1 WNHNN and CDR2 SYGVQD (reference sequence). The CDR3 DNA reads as TGCGCCAGCAGTGCCCTAGTCCACCGCTCTGGAAACACCATATATTTT. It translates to CASSALVHRSGNTIYF.

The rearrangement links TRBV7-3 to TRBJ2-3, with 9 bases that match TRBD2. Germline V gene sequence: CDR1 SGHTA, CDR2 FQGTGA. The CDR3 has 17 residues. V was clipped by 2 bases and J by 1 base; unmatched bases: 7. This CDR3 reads CASSLSRASGGTDTQYF. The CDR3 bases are TGTGCCAGCAGCTTATCTCGGGCTAGCGGGGGCACAGATACGCAGTATTTT.

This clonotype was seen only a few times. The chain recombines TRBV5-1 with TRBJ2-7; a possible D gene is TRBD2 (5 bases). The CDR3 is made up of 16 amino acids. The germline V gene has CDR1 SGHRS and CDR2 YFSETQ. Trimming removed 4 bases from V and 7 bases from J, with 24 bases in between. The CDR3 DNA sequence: TGCGCCAGCAGCCACCCAATCGGCAAAACAGAGCGGGAGCAGTACTTC. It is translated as CASSHPIGKTEREQYF.

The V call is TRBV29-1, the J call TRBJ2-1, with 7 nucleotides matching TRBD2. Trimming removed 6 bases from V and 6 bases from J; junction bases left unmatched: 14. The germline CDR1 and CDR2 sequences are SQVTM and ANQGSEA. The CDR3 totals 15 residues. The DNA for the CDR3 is TGCAGCGTCAATCTCAACCGGGACTACGTCAATGAGCAGTTCTTC. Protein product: CSVNLNRDYVNEQFF.

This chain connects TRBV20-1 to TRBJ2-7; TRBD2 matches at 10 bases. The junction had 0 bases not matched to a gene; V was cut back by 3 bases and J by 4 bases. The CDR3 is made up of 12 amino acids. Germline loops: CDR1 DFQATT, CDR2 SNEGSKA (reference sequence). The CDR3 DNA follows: TGCAGTGCTAGGGGACTAGCGTACGAGCAGTACTTC. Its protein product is CSARGLAYEQYF.

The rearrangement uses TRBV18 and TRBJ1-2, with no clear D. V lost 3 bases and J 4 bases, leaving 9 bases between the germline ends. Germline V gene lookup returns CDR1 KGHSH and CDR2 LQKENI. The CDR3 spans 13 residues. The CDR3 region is CASSPRLTYGYTF. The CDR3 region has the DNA TGTGCCAGCTCACCGAGACTGACCTATGGCTACACCTTC.

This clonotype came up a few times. The CDR3 is CASSLLPSGRYEQYF. In DNA, the CDR3 is TGTGCCAGCAGCTTACTTCCTAGCGGGAGGTACGAGCAGTACTTC. The chain joins TRBV7-3 to TRBJ2-7; 11 bases map to TRBD2. The CDR3 contains 15 residues. The junction had 4 bases not matched to a gene; V was cut back by 2 bases and J by 4 bases. In germline, CDR1 is SGHTA, CDR2 FQGTGA.

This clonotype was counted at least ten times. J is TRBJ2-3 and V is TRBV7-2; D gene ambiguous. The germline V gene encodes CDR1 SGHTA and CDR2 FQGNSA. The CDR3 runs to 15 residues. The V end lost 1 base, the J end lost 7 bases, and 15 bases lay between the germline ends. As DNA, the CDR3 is TGTGCCAGCAGCTTAGGGTTTAGTACGTCCCATACGCAGTATTTT. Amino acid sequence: CASSLGFSTSHTQYF.

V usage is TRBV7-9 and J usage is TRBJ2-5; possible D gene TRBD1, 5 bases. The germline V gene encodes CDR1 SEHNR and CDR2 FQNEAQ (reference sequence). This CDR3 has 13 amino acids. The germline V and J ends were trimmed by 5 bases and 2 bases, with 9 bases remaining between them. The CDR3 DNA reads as TGTGCCAGCAGCCGCCGACAGCAAGAGACCCAGTACTTC. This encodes CASSRRQQETQYF.

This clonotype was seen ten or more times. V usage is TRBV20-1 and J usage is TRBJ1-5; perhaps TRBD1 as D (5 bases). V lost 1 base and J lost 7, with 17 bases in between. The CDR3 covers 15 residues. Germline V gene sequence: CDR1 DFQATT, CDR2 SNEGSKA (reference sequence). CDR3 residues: CSARVGPTFAQPQHF. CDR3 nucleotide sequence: TGCAGTGCTAGAGTGGGACCAACCTTTGCCCAGCCCCAGCATTTT.

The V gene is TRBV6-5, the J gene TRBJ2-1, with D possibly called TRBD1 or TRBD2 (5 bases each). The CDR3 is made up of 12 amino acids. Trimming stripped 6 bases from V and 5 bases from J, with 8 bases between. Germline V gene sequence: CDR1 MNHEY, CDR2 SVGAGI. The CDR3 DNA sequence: TGTGCCAGCAGCACGGGGCACAATGAGCAGTTCTTC. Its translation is CASSTGHNEQFF.